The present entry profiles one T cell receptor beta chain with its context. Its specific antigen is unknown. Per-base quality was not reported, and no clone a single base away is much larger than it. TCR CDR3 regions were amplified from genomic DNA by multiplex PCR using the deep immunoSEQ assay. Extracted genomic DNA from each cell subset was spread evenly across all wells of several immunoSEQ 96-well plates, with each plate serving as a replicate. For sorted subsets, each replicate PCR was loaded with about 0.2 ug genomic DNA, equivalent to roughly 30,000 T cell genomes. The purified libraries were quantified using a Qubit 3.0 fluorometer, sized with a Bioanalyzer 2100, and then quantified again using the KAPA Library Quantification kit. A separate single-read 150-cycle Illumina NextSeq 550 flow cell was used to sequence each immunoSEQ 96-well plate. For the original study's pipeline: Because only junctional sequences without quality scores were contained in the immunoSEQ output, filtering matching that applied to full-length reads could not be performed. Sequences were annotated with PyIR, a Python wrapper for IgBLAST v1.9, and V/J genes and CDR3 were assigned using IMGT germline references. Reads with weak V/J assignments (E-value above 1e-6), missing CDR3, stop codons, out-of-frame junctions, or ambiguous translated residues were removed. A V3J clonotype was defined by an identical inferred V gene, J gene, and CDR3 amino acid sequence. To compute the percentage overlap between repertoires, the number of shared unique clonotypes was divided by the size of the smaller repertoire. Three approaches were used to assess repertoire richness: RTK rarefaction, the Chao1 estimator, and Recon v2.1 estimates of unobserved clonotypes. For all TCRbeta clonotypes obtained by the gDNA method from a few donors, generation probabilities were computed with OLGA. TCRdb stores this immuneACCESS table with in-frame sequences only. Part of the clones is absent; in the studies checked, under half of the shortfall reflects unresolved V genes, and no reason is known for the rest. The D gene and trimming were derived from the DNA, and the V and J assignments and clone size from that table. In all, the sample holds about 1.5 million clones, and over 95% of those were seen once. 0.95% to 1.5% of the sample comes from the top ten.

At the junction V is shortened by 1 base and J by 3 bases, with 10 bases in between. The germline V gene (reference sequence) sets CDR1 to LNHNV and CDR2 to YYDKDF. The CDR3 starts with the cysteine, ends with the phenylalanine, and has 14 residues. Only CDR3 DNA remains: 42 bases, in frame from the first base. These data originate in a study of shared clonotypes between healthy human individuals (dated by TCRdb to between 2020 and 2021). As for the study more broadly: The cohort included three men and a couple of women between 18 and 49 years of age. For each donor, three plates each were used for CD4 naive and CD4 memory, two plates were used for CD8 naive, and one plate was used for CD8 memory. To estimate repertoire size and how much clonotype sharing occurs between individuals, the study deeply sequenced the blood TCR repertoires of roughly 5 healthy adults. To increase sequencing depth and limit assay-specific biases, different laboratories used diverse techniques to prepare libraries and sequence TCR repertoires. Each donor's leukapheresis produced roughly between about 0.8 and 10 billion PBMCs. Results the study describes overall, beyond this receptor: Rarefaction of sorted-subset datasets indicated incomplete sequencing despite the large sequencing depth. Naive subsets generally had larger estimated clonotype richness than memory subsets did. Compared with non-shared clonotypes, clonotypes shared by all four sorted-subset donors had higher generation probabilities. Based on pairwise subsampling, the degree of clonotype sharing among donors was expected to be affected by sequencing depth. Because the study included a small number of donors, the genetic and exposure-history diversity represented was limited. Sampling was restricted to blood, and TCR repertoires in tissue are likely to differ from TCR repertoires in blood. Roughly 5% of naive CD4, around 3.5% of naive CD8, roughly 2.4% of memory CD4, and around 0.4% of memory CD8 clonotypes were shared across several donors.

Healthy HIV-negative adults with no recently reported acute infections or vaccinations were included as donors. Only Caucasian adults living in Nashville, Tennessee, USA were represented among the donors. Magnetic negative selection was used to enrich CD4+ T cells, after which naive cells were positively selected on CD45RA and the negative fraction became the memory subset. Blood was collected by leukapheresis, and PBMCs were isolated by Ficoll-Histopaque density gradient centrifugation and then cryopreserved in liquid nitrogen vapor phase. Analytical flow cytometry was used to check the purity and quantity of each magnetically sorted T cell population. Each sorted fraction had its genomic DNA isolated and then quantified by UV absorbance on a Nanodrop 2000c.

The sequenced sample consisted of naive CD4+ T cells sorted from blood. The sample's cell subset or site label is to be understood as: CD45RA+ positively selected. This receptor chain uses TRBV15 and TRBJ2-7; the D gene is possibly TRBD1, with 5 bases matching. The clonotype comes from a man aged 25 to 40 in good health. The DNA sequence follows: TGTGCCACCAGCAGAGTAGGGGCCTACTACGAGCAGTACTTC. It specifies CATSRVGAYYEQYF. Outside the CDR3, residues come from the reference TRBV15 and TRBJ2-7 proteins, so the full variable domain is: DAMVIQNPRYQVTQFGKPVTLSCSQTLNHNVMYWYQQKSSQAPKLLFHYYDKDFNNEADTPDNFQSRRPNTSFCFLDIRSPGLGDTAMYLCATSRVGAYYEQYFGPGTRLTVT.